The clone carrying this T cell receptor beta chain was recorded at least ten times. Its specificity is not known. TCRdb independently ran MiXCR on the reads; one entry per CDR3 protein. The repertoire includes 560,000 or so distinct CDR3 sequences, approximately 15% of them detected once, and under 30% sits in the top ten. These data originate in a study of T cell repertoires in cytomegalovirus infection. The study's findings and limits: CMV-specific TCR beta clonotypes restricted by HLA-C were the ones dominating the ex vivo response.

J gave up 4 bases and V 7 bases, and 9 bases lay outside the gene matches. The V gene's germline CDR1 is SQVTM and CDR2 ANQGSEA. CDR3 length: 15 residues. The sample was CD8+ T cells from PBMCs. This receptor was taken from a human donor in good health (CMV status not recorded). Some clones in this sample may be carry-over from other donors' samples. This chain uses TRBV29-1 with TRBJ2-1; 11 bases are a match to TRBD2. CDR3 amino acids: CSARPLAGVYNEQFF. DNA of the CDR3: TGCAGCGCCCGACCACTAGCGGGAGTTTACAATGAGCAGTTCTTC.